The clone carrying this T cell receptor beta chain showed up just once. Its antigen is unidentified. This entry is derived from a study of cytomegalovirus exposure and HLA in healthy donors. Study-wide results and limits: The analysis excluded some indistinguishable V segments, including TRBV6-2 and TRBV6-3.

Trimming took 0 bases from V and 0 from J, leaving 21 bases between them. Germline values: CDR1 LGHNA, CDR2 YSLEER. The CDR3 runs 20 residues. Amplification used 60 Vbeta primers and 13 Jbeta primers. The repertoire was sequenced with immunoSEQ multiplex PCR; TCRdb's copy has only in-frame clones and lacks some. The sample records around 200,000 clones, around 85% being singletons. The chain couples TRBV4-3 to TRBJ1-3; D is ambiguous. This sequence was found in a man aged 50 to 60 in good health and CMV-seronegative. The sequenced sample was PBMCs. CDR3 bases: TGCGCCAGCAGCCAAGATCCCTCAGGTGTCGGAAGTTCCTCTGGAAACACCATATATTTT. Residues: CASSQDPSGVGSSSGNTIYF.